This T cell receptor beta chain was identified in a study of identical twins' blood T cells. TCRdb redid the calling of the 5' RACE reads with MiXCR, one entry per CDR3 protein. The repertoire includes roughly 380,000 distinct CDR3 sequences, around 30% of them detected once, and about 6.1% sits in the top ten. This clonotype was observed a handful of times. CDR3 length: 14 amino acids. V lost 3 bases and J lost 7; bases outside the gene matches: 3. The V gene's germline CDR1 is LGHDT and CDR2 YNNKEL (reference sequence). The TCR sequence derives from a woman between 18 and 49 years old in good health. Sequenced material: PBMCs. The V call is TRBV3-1, the J call TRBJ1-5; 10 bases map to TRBD1. The CDR3 DNA reads as TGTGCCAGCAGCCACGGACAGGGGGGCCAGCCCCAGCATTTT. This translates into CASSHGQGGQPQHF.